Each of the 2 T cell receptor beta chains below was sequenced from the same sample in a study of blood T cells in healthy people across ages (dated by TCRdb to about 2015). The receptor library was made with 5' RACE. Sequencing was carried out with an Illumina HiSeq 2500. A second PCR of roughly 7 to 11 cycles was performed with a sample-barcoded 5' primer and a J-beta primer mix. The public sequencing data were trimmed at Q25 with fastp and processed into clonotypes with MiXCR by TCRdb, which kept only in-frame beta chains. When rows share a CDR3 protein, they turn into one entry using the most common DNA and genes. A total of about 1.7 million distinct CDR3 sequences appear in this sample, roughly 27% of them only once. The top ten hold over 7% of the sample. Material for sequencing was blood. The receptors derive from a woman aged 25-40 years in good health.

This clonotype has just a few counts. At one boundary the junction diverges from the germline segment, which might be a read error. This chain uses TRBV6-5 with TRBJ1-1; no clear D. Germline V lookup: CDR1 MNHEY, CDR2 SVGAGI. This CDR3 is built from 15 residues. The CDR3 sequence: CASSYGVVVNTETFF. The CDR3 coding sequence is TGTGCCAGCAGTTATGGCGTGGTTGTGAACACTGAAACTTTCTTT.

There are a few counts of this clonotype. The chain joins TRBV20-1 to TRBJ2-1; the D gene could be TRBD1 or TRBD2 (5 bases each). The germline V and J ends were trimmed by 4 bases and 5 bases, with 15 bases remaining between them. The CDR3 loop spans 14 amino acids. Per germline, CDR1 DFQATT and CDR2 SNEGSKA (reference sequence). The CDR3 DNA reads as TGCAGTGCTACAACGGGGCCTCTTCACAATGAGCAGTTCTTC. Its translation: CSATTGPLHNEQFF.